The 21 T cell receptor beta chains in this list originate from one sample, sequenced in a study of prognosis after radiotherapy for stage I lung cancer. Template was genomic DNA; TCR beta CDR3 amplified in two multiplex PCR rounds. First-round PCR employed TRBV- and TRBJ-specific primers for each gene. TCRdb reprocessed the multiplex PCR reads with MiXCR, giving one entry per CDR3 protein. This sample yields more than 9,000 distinct CDR3 sequences, of which about 54% are seen a single time; over 7% belongs to the top ten. The material sequenced was PBMCs, taken before or after stereotactic body radiation therapy (not recorded which). These receptors were obtained from a donor over 45 with non-small cell lung cancer.

The chain uses TRBV20-1 and TRBJ2-7; 7 positions agree with TRBD2. Germline CDR1 is DFQATT and CDR2 is SNEGSKA (reference sequence). This CDR3 is built from 14 residues. CDR3 region: CRLDREAWGGEQYF. CDR3 bases: TGCAGACTGGACCGGGAGGCTTGGGGGGGGGAGCAGTACTTC.

This clonotype was seen repeatedly, ten times or more. V and J are TRBV2 and TRBJ2-5; D may correspond to TRBD1 or TRBD2 (5 bases each). The germline V gene has CDR1 SNHLY and CDR2 FYNNEI. Trimming shortened V by 8 bases and J by 7 bases, and 17 bases separated the two germline ends. The CDR3 runs 13 residues. The CDR3 DNA reads TGTGCCAGCGAACTCGGGGCCGCGGGGACCCAGTACTTC. It codes for CASELGAAGTQYF. Based on the CDR3 plus reference TRBV2 and TRBJ2-5, the full variable domain is EPEVTQTPSHQVTQMGQEVILRCVPISNHLYFYWYRQILGQKVEFLVSFYNNEISEKSEIFDDQFSVERPDGSNFTLKIRSTKLEDSAMYFCASELGAAGTQYFGPGTRLLVL.

This clonotype was observed once. At one end, the junction sequence differs from germline, possibly due to a read error. In nucleotides, the CDR3 is TGTGCCAGCAGTTATGTCGGGTCTTACACCTGGGAGCTGTTTTTT. Translation: CASSYVGSYTWELFF. The V gene is TRBV6-2 or TRBV6-3, the J gene TRBJ2-2, with D hard to call. Germline V gene data show CDR1 as MNHEY and CDR2 as SVGEGT. This CDR3 is built from 15 residues.

This chain uses TRBV6-2 or TRBV6-3 with TRBJ1-3; D remains ambiguous. Trimming cost V 5 bases and J 1 base, with 15 bases left between them. Per the germline V gene, CDR1 is MNHEY and CDR2 is SVGEGT. CDR3 length equals 16 residues. This chain's CDR3 is CASSKSGFRSGNTIYF. The CDR3 region has the DNA TGTGCCAGCAGTAAGTCCGGCTTCAGGTCTGGAAACACCATATATTTT.

This clonotype is categorized as medium-sized. The chain uses TRBV7-8 and TRBJ2-7, with 9 positions matching TRBD1. After removal of 4 bases from V and 3 bases from J, the junction contained 10 bases not matched to a gene. Germline CDR1 is SGHVS and CDR2 is FQNEAQ. CDR3 length: 16 amino acids. The CDR3 region has the DNA TGTGCCAGCAGCTATACAATGGGGACAGGGCGCTACGAGCAGTACTTC. Protein: CASSYTMGTGRYEQYF.

CDR3 sequence (DNA): TGTGCCAGCAGTACTTCAGTGGTCGCCTCCTACGAGCAGTACTTC. Its protein is CASSTSVVASYEQYF. This chain connects TRBV6-2 or TRBV6-3 to TRBJ2-7; D gene ambiguous. The CDR3 consists of 15 residues. The V end lost 5 bases, the J end lost 0 bases, and 14 bases lay between the germline ends. CDR1 and CDR2 from the germline V gene are MNHEY and SVGEGT.

This clonotype occurred a few times. Sequence at one end of the junction differs from germline and may be a read error. The chain employs TRBV19 and TRBJ1-5; D is perhaps TRBD1 (5 bases). CDR1 is LNHDA, CDR2 SQIVND, per germline (reference sequence). The CDR3 length is 16 residues. The DNA of the CDR3 is TGTGCCAGTAAATGGGGGTCGGGGGGTAGCAATCAACCCCAGCATTTT. It is translated as CASKWGSGGSNQPQHF. Supplemented by reference TRBV19 and TRBJ1-5, the full variable domain reads DGGITQSPKYLFRKEGQNVTLSCEQNLNHDAMYWYRQDPGQGLRLIYYSQIVNDFQKGDIAEGYSVSREKKESFPLTVTSAQKNPTAFYLCASKWGSGGSNQPQHFGDGTRLSIL.

This rearrangement joins TRBV30 to TRBJ2-7; 7 nucleotides match TRBD2. Germline values: CDR1 GTSNPN, CDR2 SVGIG (reference sequence). This CDR3 is 12 amino acids long. V dropped 5 bases and J dropped 5; count of bases not matched to a gene: 6. CDR3 sequence: CAWRTSSDEQYF. Here the CDR3 DNA reads TGTGCCTGGCGGACTAGTTCAGACGAGCAGTACTTC.

V gene TRBV28 combines with J gene TRBJ2-3; 9 bases are a match to TRBD2. The junction had 6 bases not matched to a gene; V was cut back by 2 bases and J by 6 bases. Looked up from germline, CDR1 is MDHEN and CDR2 is SYDVKM. This CDR3 is built from 15 residues. The CDR3 region has the DNA TGTGCCAGCAGTTTACCGGGACTAGCAGCGGATACGCAGTATTTT. Protein sequence: CASSLPGLAADTQYF.

The chain links TRBV28 to TRBJ2-1; 14 bases align to TRBD2. CDR3 length: 17 amino acids. V trimming: 10 bases; J trimming: 6 bases; junction bases outside the gene matches: 14. Germline V gene data show CDR1 as MDHEN and CDR2 as SYDVKM. CDR3 protein: CATSDTTGLAGVNEQFF. CDR3 sequence (DNA): TGTGCCACTAGCGATACTACGGGACTAGCGGGAGTCAATGAGCAGTTCTTC.

This clonotype was detected only a few times. The rearrangement uses TRBV7-3 and TRBJ2-2, with 13 bases that match TRBD2. Germline V gene lookup returns CDR1 SGHTA and CDR2 FQGTGA. After removal of 10 bases from V and 2 bases from J, the junction contained 1 base not matched to a gene. The length of the CDR3 is 14 residues. DNA for the CDR3: TGTGCCATGGGACTAGCGGGAAACACCGGGGAGCTGTTTTTT. It codes for CAMGLAGNTGELFF.

CDR3 nucleotide sequence: TGTGCCTGGAGTATGGGACTAGCGGGAGACGAGCAGTACTTC. It translates to CAWSMGLAGDEQYF. The chain has TRBV30 and TRBJ2-7, with TRBD2 identical over 14 bases. V shed 2 bases, J shed 5 bases, and the junction held 2 bases outside the gene matches. Germline V CDR1 and CDR2: GTSNPN, SVGIG (reference sequence). This CDR3 is built from 14 residues.

This clonotype was seen many times. This chain joins TRBV20-1 and TRBJ2-1; TRBD2 aligns across 9 bases. Per the germline V gene, CDR1 is DFQATT and CDR2 is SNEGSKA (reference sequence). The ends lost 2 bases at V and 7 bases at J; junction bases unmatched: 9. This CDR3 is 15 amino acids long. Written as DNA, the CDR3 is TGCAGTGCTAGAAAACTAGCGGGCATGGGGAATGAGCAGTTCTTC. Its protein product is CSARKLAGMGNEQFF.

The rearrangement joins TRBV7-2 to TRBJ2-7; the D gene is possibly TRBD2 (7 bases). Trimming took off 5 bases at V and 2 bases at J, with 13 bases between the two ends. Germline values: CDR1 SGHTA, CDR2 FQGNSA. The CDR3 has 14 residues. The CDR3 region has the DNA TGTGCCAGCAGCCGAGAGCGGGACACCTACGAGCAGTACTTC. This sequence encodes CASSRERDTYEQYF.

The gene calls are TRBV6-2 or TRBV6-3 and TRBJ2-1; D might be TRBD2 (5 bases). The CDR3 has 16 amino acids. Looked up from germline, CDR1 is MNHEY and CDR2 is SVGEGT. Trimming took 6 bases from V and 4 from J, leaving 19 bases between them. The CDR3 loop is CASRKTRERLYNEQFF. The CDR3 bases are TGTGCCAGCAGAAAAACCCGGGAAAGGCTATACAATGAGCAGTTCTTC.

The rearrangement joins TRBV28 to TRBJ2-7; the match to TRBD2 covers 7 bases. Unmatched junction bases numbered 5, after V lost 2 bases and J lost 1 base. The CDR3 extends over 15 amino acids. Germline V gene sequence: CDR1 MDHEN, CDR2 SYDVKM. CDR3 protein: CASSLRRERSYEQYF. DNA of the CDR3: TGTGCCAGCAGTTTACGGCGGGAGCGATCCTACGAGCAGTACTTC.

As concerns this clonotype: The likely explanation is a read error, given a far larger clone one base away. The rearrangement joins TRBV6-5 to TRBJ1-1; the D gene is possibly TRBD1 (6 bases). Germline V gene data show CDR1 as MNHEY and CDR2 as SVGAGI. Trimming stripped 4 bases from V and 8 bases from J, with 14 bases between. The CDR3 contains 13 residues. The CDR3 is CASSSRGGSEAFF. CDR3 DNA: TGTGCCAGCAGTTCCAGGGGCGGATCCGAAGCTTTCTTT.

Of note for this clonotype: Given a far larger clone just one base away, this is likely a sequencing read error. The V and J genes are TRBV6-9 and TRBJ2-5; unclear D gene. Trimming cost V 3 bases and J 3 bases, with 11 bases left between them. The V gene's germline CDR1 is MNHGY and CDR2 SVAAGI. This CDR3 contains 14 residues. Written as DNA, the CDR3 is TGTGCCAGCAGTTACAGGTCAGACAAAGAGACCCAGTACTTC. Its translation is CASSYRSDKETQYF.

The gene calls are TRBV6-1 and TRBJ2-1; D not resolved. CDR3 size: 9 residues. CDR1 and CDR2 from the germline V gene are MNHNS and SASEGT. Trimming pared 6 bases from V and 6 bases from J, leaving 0 bases between. DNA for the CDR3: TGTGCCAGCAGCAATGAGCAGTTCTTC. Protein product: CASSNEQFF.

In its sample, this clonotype ranks as medium-sized. The chain recombines TRBV9 with TRBJ2-7; D may be TRBD2 (6 bases). The CDR3 sequence is 16 residues long. Germline V gene data show CDR1 as SGDLS and CDR2 as YYNGEE. Between the trimmed V and J ends, which lost 4 bases and 0 bases, there was a span of 17 bases. The CDR3 DNA is TGTGCCAGCAGCCGGGCGGCGGGAACTAGCTCCTACGAGCAGTACTTC. Translated, it gives CASSRAAGTSSYEQYF.

The gene calls are TRBV27 and TRBJ2-1; D is perhaps TRBD1 (5 bases). Germline V CDR1 and CDR2: MNHEY, SMNVEV (reference sequence). V was trimmed by 3 bases and J by 6 bases, leaving 9 bases between them. This CDR3 contains 13 residues. The CDR3 here is CASSFWTPNEQFF. Written as DNA, the CDR3 is TGTGCCAGCAGTTTTTGGACACCCAATGAGCAGTTCTTC.